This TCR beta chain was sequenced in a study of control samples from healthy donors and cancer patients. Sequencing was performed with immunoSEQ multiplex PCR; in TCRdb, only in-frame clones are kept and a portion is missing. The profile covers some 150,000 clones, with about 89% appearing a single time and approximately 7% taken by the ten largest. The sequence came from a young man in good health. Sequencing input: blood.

The CDR3 region has the DNA TGTGCCAGCAGTCCCCGGACACCCTGGGGAGAGACCCAGTACTTC. This sequence encodes CASSPRTPWGETQYF. The chain carries TRBV28 and TRBJ2-5, with D perhaps TRBD1 (5 bases). Trimming stripped 5 bases from V and 4 bases from J, with 17 bases between. From germline, CDR1 is MDHEN and CDR2 SYDVKM. The CDR3 sequence is 15 residues long.